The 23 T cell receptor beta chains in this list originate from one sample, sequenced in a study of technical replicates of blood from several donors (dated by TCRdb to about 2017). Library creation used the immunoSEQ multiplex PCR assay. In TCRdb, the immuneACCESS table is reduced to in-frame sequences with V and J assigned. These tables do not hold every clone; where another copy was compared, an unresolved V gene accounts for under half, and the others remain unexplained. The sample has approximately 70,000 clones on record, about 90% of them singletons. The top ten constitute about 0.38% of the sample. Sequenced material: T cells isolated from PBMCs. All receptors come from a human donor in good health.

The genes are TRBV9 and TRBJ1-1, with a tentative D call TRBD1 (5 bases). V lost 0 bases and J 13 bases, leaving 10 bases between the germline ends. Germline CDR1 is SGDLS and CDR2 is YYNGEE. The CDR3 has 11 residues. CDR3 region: CASSVETVGFF. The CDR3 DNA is TGTGCCAGCAGCGTAGAGACAGTAGGTTTCTTT.

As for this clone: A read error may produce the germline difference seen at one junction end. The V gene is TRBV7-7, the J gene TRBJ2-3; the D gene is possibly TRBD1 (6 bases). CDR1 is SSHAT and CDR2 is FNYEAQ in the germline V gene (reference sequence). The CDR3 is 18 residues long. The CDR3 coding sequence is TGTGCTAGCAGCTTAGGGGAATGGACAGATCCAAGCACAGATACGCAGTATTTT. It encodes CASSLGEWTDPSTDTQYF.

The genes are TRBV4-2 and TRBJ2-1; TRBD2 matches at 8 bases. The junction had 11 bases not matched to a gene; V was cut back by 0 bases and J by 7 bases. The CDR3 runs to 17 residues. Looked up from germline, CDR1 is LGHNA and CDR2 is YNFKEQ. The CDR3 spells CASSQESGSIVRNEQFF. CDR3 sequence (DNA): TGTGCCAGCAGCCAAGAAAGCGGGAGTATAGTTAGGAATGAGCAGTTCTTC.

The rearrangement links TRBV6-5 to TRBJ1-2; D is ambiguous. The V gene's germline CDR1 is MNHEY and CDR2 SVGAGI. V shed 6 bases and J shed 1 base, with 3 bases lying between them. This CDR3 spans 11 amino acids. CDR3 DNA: TGTGCCAGCAGACATAACTATGGCTACACCTTC. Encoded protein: CASRHNYGYTF.

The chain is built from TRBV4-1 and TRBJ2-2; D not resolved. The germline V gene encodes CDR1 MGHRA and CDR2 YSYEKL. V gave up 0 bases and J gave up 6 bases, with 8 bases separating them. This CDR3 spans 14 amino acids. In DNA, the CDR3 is TGCGCCAGCAGCCAAGAACAAGTACCCGGGGAGCTGTTTTTT. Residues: CASSQEQVPGELFF.

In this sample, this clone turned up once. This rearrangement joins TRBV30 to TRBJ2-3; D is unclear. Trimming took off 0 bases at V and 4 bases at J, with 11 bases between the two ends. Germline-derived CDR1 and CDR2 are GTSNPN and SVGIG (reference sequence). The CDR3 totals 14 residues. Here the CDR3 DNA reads TGTGCCTGGAGTGTACGAAGAAGCGCAGATACGCAGTATTTT. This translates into CAWSVRRSADTQYF. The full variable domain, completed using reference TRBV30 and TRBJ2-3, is SQTIHQWPATLVQPVGSPLSLECTVEGTSNPNLYWYRQAAGRGLQLLFYSVGIGQISSEVPQNLSASRPQDRQFILSSKKLLLSDSGFYLCAWSVRRSADTQYFGPGTRLTVL.

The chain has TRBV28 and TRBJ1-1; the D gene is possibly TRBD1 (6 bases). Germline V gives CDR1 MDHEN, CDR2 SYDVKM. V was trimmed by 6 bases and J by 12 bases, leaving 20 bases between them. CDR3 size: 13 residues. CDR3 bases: TGTGCCAGCAGCCCTAAACAGGGTGCGGGTCCTTTCTTT. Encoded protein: CASSPKQGAGPFF. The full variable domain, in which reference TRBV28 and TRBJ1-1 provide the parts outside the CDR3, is DVKVTQSSRYLVKRTGEKVFLECVQDMDHENMFWYRQDPGLGLRLIYFSYDVKMKEKGDIPEGYSVSREKKERFSLILESASTNQTSMYLCASSPKQGAGPFFGQGTRLTVV.

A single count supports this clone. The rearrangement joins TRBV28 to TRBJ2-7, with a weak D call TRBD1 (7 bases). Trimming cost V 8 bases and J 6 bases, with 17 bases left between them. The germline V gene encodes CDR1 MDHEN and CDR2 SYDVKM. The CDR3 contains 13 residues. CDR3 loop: CASLERQGGEQYF. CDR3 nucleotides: TGTGCCAGCCTGGAAAGGCAGGGGGGCGAGCAGTACTTC.

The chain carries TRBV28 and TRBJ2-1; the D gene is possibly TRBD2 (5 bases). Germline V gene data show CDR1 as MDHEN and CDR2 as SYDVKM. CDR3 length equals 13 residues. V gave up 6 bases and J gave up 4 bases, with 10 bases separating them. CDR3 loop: CASRISGYNEQFF. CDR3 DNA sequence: TGTGCCAGCAGGATCAGCGGTTACAATGAGCAGTTCTTC.

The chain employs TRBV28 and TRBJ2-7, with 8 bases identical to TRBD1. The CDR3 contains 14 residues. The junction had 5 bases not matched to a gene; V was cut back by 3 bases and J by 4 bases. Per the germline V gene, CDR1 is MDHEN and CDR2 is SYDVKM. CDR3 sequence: CASSFLDRAYEQYF. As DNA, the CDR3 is TGTGCCAGCAGTTTCTTGGACAGGGCGTACGAGCAGTACTTC.

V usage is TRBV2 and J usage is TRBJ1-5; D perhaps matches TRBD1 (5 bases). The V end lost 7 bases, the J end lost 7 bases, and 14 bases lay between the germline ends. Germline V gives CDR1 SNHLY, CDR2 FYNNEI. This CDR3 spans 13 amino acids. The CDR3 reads CASMGGGGQPQHF. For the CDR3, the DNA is TGTGCCAGCATGGGGGGAGGAGGGCAGCCCCAGCATTTT.

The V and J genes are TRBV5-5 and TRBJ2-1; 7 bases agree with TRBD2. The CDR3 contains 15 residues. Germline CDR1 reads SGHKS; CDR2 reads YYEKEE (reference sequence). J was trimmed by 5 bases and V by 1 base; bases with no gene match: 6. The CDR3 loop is CASSLTSGANNEQFF. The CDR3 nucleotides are TGTGCCAGCAGCTTGACCAGCGGGGCTAACAATGAGCAGTTCTTC.

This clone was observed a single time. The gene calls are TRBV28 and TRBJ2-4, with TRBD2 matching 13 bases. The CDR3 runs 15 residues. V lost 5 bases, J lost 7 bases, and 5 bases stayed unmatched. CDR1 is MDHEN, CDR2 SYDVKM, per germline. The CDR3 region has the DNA TGTGCCAGCAGTCCCGAACTAGCGGGAGGGAACATTCAGTACTTC. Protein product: CASSPELAGGNIQYF.

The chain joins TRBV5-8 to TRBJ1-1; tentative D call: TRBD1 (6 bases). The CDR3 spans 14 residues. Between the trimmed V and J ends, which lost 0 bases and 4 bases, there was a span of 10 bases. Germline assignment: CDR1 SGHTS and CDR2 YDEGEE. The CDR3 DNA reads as TGTGCCAGCAGCTTGGGACAGGACAGCACTGAAGCTTTCTTT. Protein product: CASSLGQDSTEAFF. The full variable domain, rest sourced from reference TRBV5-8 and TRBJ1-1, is EAGVTQSPTHLIKTRGQQATLRCSPISGHTSVYWYQQALGLGLQFLLWYDEGEERNRGNFPPRFSGRQFPNYSSELNVNALELEDSALYLCASSLGQDSTEAFFGQGTRLTVV.

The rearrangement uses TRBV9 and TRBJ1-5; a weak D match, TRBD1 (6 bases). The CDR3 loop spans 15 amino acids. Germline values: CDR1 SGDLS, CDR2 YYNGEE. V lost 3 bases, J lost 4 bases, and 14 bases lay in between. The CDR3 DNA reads TGTGCCAGCAGCGAGGGGGGAGGGTTGAATCAGCCCCAGCATTTT. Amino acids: CASSEGGGLNQPQHF.

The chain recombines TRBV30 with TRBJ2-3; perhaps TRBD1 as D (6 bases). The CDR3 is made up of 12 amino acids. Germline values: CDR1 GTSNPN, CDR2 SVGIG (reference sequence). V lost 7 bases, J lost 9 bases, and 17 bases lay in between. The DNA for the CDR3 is TGTGCCTCCCGGACAGCCCAGAGGACGCAGTATTTT. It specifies CASRTAQRTQYF.

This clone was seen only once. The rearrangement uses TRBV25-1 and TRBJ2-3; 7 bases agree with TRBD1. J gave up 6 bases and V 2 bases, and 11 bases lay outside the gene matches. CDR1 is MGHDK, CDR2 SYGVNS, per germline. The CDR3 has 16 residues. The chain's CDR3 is CASSESRQGVGDTQYF. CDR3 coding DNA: TGTGCCAGCAGTGAAAGTCGGCAGGGGGTAGGGGATACGCAGTATTTT.

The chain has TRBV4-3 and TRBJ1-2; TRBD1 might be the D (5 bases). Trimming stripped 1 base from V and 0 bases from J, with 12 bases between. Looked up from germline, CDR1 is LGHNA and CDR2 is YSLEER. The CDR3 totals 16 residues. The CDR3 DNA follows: TGCGCCAGCAGCCAAGTCTTAACGGGGGCTAACTATGGCTACACCTTC. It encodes CASSQVLTGANYGYTF.

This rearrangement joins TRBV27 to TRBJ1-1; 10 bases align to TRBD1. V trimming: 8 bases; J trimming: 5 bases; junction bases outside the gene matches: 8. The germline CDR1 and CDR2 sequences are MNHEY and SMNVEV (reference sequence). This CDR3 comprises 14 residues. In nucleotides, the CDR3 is TGTGCCAGCCGAAAAAGGGACAGGGGAACTGAAGCTTTCTTT. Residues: CASRKRDRGTEAFF.

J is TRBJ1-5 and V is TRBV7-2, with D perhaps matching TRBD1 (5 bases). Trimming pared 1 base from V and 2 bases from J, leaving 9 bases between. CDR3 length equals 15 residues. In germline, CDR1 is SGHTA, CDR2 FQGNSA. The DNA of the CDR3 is TGTGCCAGCAGCTTAGGGGGCTGGGGCAATCAGCCCCAGCATTTT. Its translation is CASSLGGWGNQPQHF.

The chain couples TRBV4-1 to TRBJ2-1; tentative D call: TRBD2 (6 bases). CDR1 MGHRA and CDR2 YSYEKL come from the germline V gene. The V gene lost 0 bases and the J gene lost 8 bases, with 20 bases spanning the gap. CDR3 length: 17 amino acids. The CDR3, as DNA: TGCGCCAGCAGCCAAGATCCGCCGGGAGATAGGGGCGATGAGCAGTTCTTC. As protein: CASSQDPPGDRGDEQFF.

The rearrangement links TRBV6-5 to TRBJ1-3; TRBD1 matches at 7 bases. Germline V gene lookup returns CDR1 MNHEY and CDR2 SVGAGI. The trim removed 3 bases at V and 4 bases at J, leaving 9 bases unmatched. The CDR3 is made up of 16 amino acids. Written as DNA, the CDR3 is TGTGCCAGCAGTTATTACGTGGCAGGGGGAGGAAACACCATATATTTT. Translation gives CASSYYVAGGGNTIYF.

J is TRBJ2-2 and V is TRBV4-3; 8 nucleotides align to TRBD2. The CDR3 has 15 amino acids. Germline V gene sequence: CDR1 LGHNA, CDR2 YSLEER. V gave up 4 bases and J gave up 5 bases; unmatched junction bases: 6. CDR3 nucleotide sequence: TGCGCCAGCAGCCCCAGCGGGAGAGGTACCGGGGAGCTGTTTTTT. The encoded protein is CASSPSGRGTGELFF.